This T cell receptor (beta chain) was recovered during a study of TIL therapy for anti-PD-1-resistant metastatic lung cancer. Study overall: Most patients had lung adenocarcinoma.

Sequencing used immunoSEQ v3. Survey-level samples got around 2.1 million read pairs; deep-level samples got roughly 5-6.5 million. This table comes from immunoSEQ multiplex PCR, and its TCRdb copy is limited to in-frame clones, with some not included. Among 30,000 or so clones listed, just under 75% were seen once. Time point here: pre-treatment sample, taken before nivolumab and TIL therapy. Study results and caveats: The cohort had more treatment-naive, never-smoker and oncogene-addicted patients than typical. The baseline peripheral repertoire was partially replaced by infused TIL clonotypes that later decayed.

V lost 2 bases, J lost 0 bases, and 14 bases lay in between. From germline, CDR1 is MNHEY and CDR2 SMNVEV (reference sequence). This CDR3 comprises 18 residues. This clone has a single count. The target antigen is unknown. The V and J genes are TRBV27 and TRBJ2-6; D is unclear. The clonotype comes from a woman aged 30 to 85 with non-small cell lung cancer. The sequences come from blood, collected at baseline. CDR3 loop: CASSLQTAPYSGANVLTF. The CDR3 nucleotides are TGTGCCAGCAGTTTACAGACTGCCCCTTACTCTGGGGCCAACGTCCTGACTTTC.